This paragraph covers one T cell receptor beta chain sequence. Its antigen is not known. CDR3 length: 16 residues. Looked up from germline, CDR1 is SGDLS and CDR2 is YYNGEE. V was shortened by 4 bases and J by 4 bases, with 18 bases between the two germline ends. The sample belongs to a study of radiation and T cells in renal cell carcinoma. Study-level information: Nephrectomy followed 15 Gy stereotactic body radiation by 4 weeks. General study points: Top tumor clonotypes rose in blood 2 weeks post-radiation, then contracted. No pretreatment tumor biopsies were available for baseline clonotypes.

Regarding time point: baseline pretreatment blood. The treatment here: 15 Gy SBRT to primary tumor, nephrectomy 4 weeks later. Serial blood draws occurred at baseline and 2 and 4 weeks post-SBRT. This table comes from immunoSEQ multiplex PCR, and its TCRdb copy is limited to in-frame clones, with some not included. The sample lists about 140,000 clones, roughly 80% occurring once. The rearrangement links TRBV9 to TRBJ1-3; D possibly corresponds to TRBD1 (6 bases). The sequence came from a woman between 45 and 65 years old with renal cell carcinoma. Sample: blood, taken from a patient whose treatment included radiotherapy and nephrectomy. This CDR3 is CASSLLVGASGNTIYF. In DNA form, the CDR3 reads TGTGCCAGCAGCCTACTGGTGGGGGCCAGCGGAAACACCATATATTTT.